Reported below is one T cell receptor beta chain. The antigen remains unidentified. The germline V gene encodes CDR1 SGDLS and CDR2 YYNGEE. The CDR3 has 15 residues. Between the trimmed V and J ends, which lost 0 bases and 5 bases, there was a span of 14 bases. Using immunoSEQ multiplex PCR, the repertoire was profiled, and TCRdb retains in-frame clones only, with some absent. The sample has about 53,000 clones, 84% seen once. The data derive from a study of T cell clones after liver transplantation. For the study at large: Pre-transplant mixed lymphocyte reactions yielded third-party-reactive TCRbeta sequences as comparators for graft-donor-reactive sequences. General study points: The donor-reactive repertoire was only partly measurable in two subjects, lacking donor cells. Post-transplant time points were not standardized, so conclusions are preliminary. Compared with third party-reactive sequences, donor-reactive ones declined more, independent of withdrawal success.

The source is a human donor who received a liver transplant. This chain uses TRBV9 with TRBJ1-1; possible D gene TRBD1, 5 bases. The source was CD4+ T cells from blood, collected before liver transplant. CDR3 sequence (DNA): TGTGCCAGCAGCGTAGCTCCACAGAGGGGTACTGAAGCTTTCTTT. Its protein product is CASSVAPQRGTEAFF.